This T cell receptor beta chain is from a study of control samples from healthy donors and cancer patients. Profiled with immunoSEQ multiplex PCR; TCRdb holds only in-frame clones, not every one. This sample has about 88,000 clones, with more than 85% found just once. The V end was cut by 6 bases, the J end by 0 bases, with 17 bases between. CDR1 and CDR2 from the germline V gene are MNHEY and SVGEGT. The CDR3 sequence is 16 residues long. Sequencing used blood. The J gene is TRBJ1-1, the V gene TRBV6-2 or TRBV6-3; D possibly corresponds to TRBD1 (6 bases). This clonotype originated in a man aged 18-30 years in good health. The CDR3 loop is CASSALGHRLNTEAFF. In DNA, the CDR3 is TGTGCCAGCAGCGCACTGGGACACCGATTGAACACTGAAGCTTTCTTT.